This T cell receptor (beta chain) stems from a study of T cells in Graves' hyperthyroidism and ophthalmopathy. Looking at the study overall: Peripheral blood was obtained at initial diagnosis, preceding any treatment.

Germline V CDR1 and CDR2: SGHTS, YDEGEE. The CDR3 runs 13 residues. Amplification yielded TCR beta CDR3 regions, with RNA transcripts as the source. HTBI primers drove first-round RT-PCR of the TCR CDR3. TCRdb analysed the multiplex PCR reads with MiXCR anew, one entry per CDR3 protein. The table has nearly 600,000 distinct CDR3 sequences, 14% seen once. Only a few counts were recorded for this clonotype. A much larger clone sits a single nucleotide away, making a read error possible. Uncontrolled infection, other autoimmune disease, pregnancy or lactation led to exclusion. Clinical symptoms, serum thyroxine, TRAb, thyroid ultrasound and orbital computed tomography established diagnosis. Isolation of PBMCs was performed on around 9.3 ml fresh peripheral blood.

This chain links TRBV5-8 with TRBJ2-1; TRBD2 agrees at 10 bases. The TCR was taken from a woman in her late teens or twenties with Graves' ophthalmopathy. The sequenced sample was blood. The CDR3 nucleotides read TGTGCCAGCAGCCCTAGCGGGAGCTATGAGCAGCTCTTC. This sequence encodes CASSPSGSYEQLF.